This T cell receptor (beta chain) derives from a study of OX40 agonist ivuxolimab in advanced cancers. Study details: Partial responses were recorded for three patients, including one with hepatocellular carcinoma and two with cutaneous melanoma.

Sequenced by immunoSEQ multiplex PCR; TCRdb stores in-frame clones only, minus some. This sample carries around 80,000 clones, roughly 91% of them seen once, and the ten largest clones take about 2.1%. To note about this clone: Its target is not known.

The germline V gene has CDR1 SNHLY and CDR2 FYNNEI. This CDR3 has 15 residues. Trimming removed 11 bases at V and 0 bases at J, with 20 bases between. Findings of the study overall: Relative to CD4+ cells, CD8+ T cells on average had more expanded clones. Dose levels from 0.1 to 3.0 mg/kg saw CD4+ and CD8+ blood T cells expand clonally by week 6.

This TCR came from an adult with an advanced solid tumor such as melanoma, head and neck, liver or kidney cancer. The sample was CD4+ or CD8+ T cells sorted from blood, taken in a trial of the OX40 agonist ivuxolimab. The chain recombines TRBV2 with TRBJ2-7; TRBD2 might be the D (5 bases). CDR3: CAAQVGRTSSYEQYF. In DNA, the CDR3 is TGTGCCGCCCAAGTAGGGAGAACTAGCTCCTACGAGCAGTACTTC.